This T cell receptor beta chain was observed in a study of shared clonotypes between healthy human individuals. Findings and limits, study-wide: Sharing across four donors was highest in naive CD4 (about 5%) and lowest in memory CD8 (about 0.4%). Generation of non-shared clonotypes was less probable than generation of clonotypes shared by all four donors. The study sampled only blood, and tissue repertoires likely differ.

Comment on this clone: The antigen is not known.

Libraries were prepared by immunoSEQ multiplex PCR; TCRdb keeps only in-frame clonotypes and omits some of them. This table holds about 1 million clones, under 80% found once. V gave up 6 bases and J gave up 4 bases; unmatched junction bases: 7. Germline-derived CDR1 and CDR2 are SNHLY and FYNNEI. The CDR3 is 14 residues long. The sequence was collected from a man younger than 30 in good health. Sequencing was carried out using memory CD4+ T cells sorted from blood. As for subset: CD45RA-negative fraction. This chain joins TRBV2 and TRBJ1-1, with TRBD1 matching 8 bases. This CDR3 reads CASRGQADTTEAFF. CDR3 DNA sequence: TGTGCCAGCAGGGGACAGGCGGATACCACTGAAGCTTTCTTT.